These 21 T cell receptor beta chains share one sample of origin, sequenced in a study of metastatic and nonmetastatic thyroid tumors (dated by TCRdb to about 2020). No patient had received any treatment before thyroid surgery. The receptor library was made with PCR. Sequencing was carried out with an Illumina HiSeq 4000. Through fastp at Q25 and MiXCR, TCRdb rebuilt clones from the public reads, retaining in-frame beta chains. Present in this sample are tens of thousands of clones, 10% to 15% of which were seen just once. The ten largest clones represent around 5.1% of the sample. Sequenced sample: blood. These receptors all stem from a female donor with papillary thyroid cancer or a benign thyroid nodule (not recorded which). Some clones in this sample may be carry-over from other donors' samples.

This clone showed up many times. V gene TRBV4-1 combines with J gene TRBJ1-6; a possible D gene is TRBD1 (6 bases). Trimming took off 6 bases at V and 7 bases at J, with 22 bases between the two ends. The CDR3 runs to 17 residues. Per the germline V gene, CDR1 is MGHRA and CDR2 is YSYEKL. CDR3 bases: TGCGCCAGCAGGCATGAGGGGGGCGCGGGGAGAAATTCACCCCTCCACTTT. It yields the protein CASRHEGGAGRNSPLHF.

This clone was recorded at least ten times. The chain joins TRBV30 to TRBJ2-5, with 9 bases that match TRBD1. The CDR3 runs 15 residues. Germline values: CDR1 GTSNPN, CDR2 SVGIG (reference sequence). J was trimmed by 4 bases and V by 0 bases; bases with no gene match: 6. The CDR3 region is CAWSVPGQGGETQYF. DNA of the CDR3: TGTGCCTGGAGTGTCCCGGGACAGGGAGGAGAGACCCAGTACTTC.

Relative to its sample, this clone is medium-sized. The same CDR3 arises from other DNA sequences in this sample as well. The chain is built from TRBV20-1 and TRBJ2-2; 10 positions match TRBD2. With 0 bases clipped from V and 3 bases from J, the junction kept 4 bases outside the gene matches. Germline V lookup: CDR1 DFQATT, CDR2 SNEGSKA (reference sequence). This CDR3 spans 16 amino acids. CDR3 DNA sequence: TGCAGTGCTAGAGATATAAGCGGGAGGGACACCGGGGAGCTGTTTTTT. Translated: CSARDISGRDTGELFF.

This clone was detected ten times or more. The V gene is TRBV7-2, the J gene TRBJ2-5, with 7 bases aligning to TRBD1. The junction had 11 bases not matched to a gene; V was cut back by 5 bases and J by 5 bases. CDR3 length: 15 residues. Germline V lookup: CDR1 SGHTA, CDR2 FQGNSA. The CDR3 DNA sequence: TGTGCCAGCAGCACTGAGAAGGGGGCGTGGGAGACCCAGTACTTC. Its protein product is CASSTEKGAWETQYF.

This clone was observed many times. The chain has TRBV7-3 and TRBJ2-2; TRBD2 aligns across 9 bases. The CDR3 runs to 18 residues. Looked up from germline, CDR1 is SGHTA and CDR2 is FQGTGA. Trimming removed 2 bases from V and 3 bases from J; junction bases left unmatched: 10. CDR3 region: CASSLEPLAGWDTGELFF. The CDR3 DNA follows: TGTGCCAGCAGCTTAGAACCCCTAGCGGGATGGGACACCGGGGAGCTGTTTTTT.

This clone was observed a handful of times. This chain joins TRBV20-1 and TRBJ2-7; tentatively, D is TRBD2 (6 bases). CDR1 is DFQATT and CDR2 is SNEGSKA in the germline V gene (reference sequence). Trimming took 3 bases from V and 3 from J, leaving 18 bases between them. CDR3 length: 15 residues. DNA for the CDR3: TGCAGTGCTAGCCCTTTTGGCGGGACGGACTACGAGCAGTACTTC. Protein sequence: CSASPFGGTDYEQYF.

This clone was counted at least ten times. The genes are TRBV4-2 and TRBJ2-3; 8 bases match TRBD2. This CDR3 is 16 amino acids long. From germline, CDR1 is LGHNA and CDR2 YNFKEQ. With 2 bases clipped from V and 1 base from J, the junction kept 5 bases outside the gene matches. The DNA for the CDR3 is TGTGCCAGCAGCCAAACGGCGGGAGGAGGCACAGATACGCAGTATTTT. Protein product: CASSQTAGGGTDTQYF.

This clone came up many times. The CDR3 region is CSAQTQGPDTQYF. The CDR3 region has the DNA TGCAGTGCGCAGACGCAAGGGCCAGATACGCAGTATTTT. V and J are TRBV20-1 and TRBJ2-3; D ambiguous. The CDR3 is 13 amino acids. The V gene lost 6 bases and the J gene lost 4 bases, with 14 bases spanning the gap. In germline, CDR1 is DFQATT, CDR2 SNEGSKA (reference sequence).

This clone was counted ten times or more. This chain links TRBV12-3 or TRBV12-4 with TRBJ2-1; TRBD2 matches at 10 bases. CDR3 length: 17 residues. The junction had 13 bases not matched to a gene; V was cut back by 6 bases and J by 5 bases. CDR3 sequence: CASRGWRTSGLDNEQFF. The CDR3 DNA is TGTGCCAGCAGGGGATGGAGGACTAGCGGCCTGGACAATGAGCAGTTCTTC.

The chain has TRBV4-2 and TRBJ2-3, with D possibly being TRBD1 or TRBD2 (5 bases each). The CDR3 has 16 residues. V lost 7 bases and J 2 bases, leaving 19 bases between the germline ends. CDR1 is LGHNA and CDR2 is YNFKEQ in the germline V gene. In DNA, the CDR3 is TGTGCCAGCATCCCCGGGACGGTACTGGTCACAGATACGCAGTATTTT. Protein sequence: CASIPGTVLVTDTQYF.

The rearrangement joins TRBV5-1 to TRBJ2-7; 8 bases fit TRBD2. V was clipped by 4 bases and J by 6 bases; unmatched bases: 18. This CDR3 is 17 amino acids long. CDR1 and CDR2 from the germline V gene are SGHRS and YFSETQ. In nucleotides, the CDR3 is TGCGCCAGCAGCGTAACTAGCGGTTGGAGGTCCTCGGGCGAGCAGTACTTC. This codes for CASSVTSGWRSSGEQYF.

The chain has TRBV11-1 and TRBJ2-2; 8 bases match TRBD2. V was pared by 4 bases and J by 7 bases, with 11 bases of the junction left unmatched. CDR3 size: 16 residues. Germline lookup yields CDR1 SGHAT and CDR2 FQDESV (reference sequence). Here the CDR3 DNA reads TGTGCCAGCAGCTCTAGTGGCGGGGGGCATGTCGGGGAGCTGTTTTTT. Residues: CASSSSGGGHVGELFF.

This clone was counted at least ten times. This chain uses TRBV7-9 with TRBJ2-5; D is unresolved. The V end lost 5 bases, the J end lost 5 bases, and 24 bases lay between the germline ends. Germline V gene lookup returns CDR1 SEHNR and CDR2 FQNEAQ (reference sequence). The CDR3 is 17 residues long. CDR3: CASSSFPSLVIGETQYF. In DNA form, the CDR3 reads TGTGCCAGCAGCAGCTTCCCCTCACTTGTGATCGGCGAGACCCAGTACTTC.

In this sample, this clone turned up many times. The rearrangement uses TRBV30 and TRBJ2-5; D uncertain. The germline V gene has CDR1 GTSNPN and CDR2 SVGIG (reference sequence). CDR3 size: 12 residues. Trimming removed 0 bases at V and 9 bases at J, with 11 bases between. The CDR3 DNA reads TGTGCCTGGAGTGTATTGCTAGGACCCCAGTACTTC. Translating it yields CAWSVLLGPQYF.

This clone was counted ten times or more. This chain uses TRBV19 with TRBJ2-2; the D is unclear. V was trimmed by 7 bases and J by 1 base, leaving 10 bases between them. The CDR3 sequence is 14 residues long. Germline CDR1 is LNHDA and CDR2 is SQIVND (reference sequence). The CDR3 nucleotides read TGTGCCAGTACAAACATCTTGAACACCGGGGAGCTGTTTTTT. Translation: CASTNILNTGELFF.

A note on this clone: The junction departs from germline at one end; a sequencing error may be responsible. The gene calls are TRBV5-1 and TRBJ2-6; the D gene is possibly TRBD1 (5 bases). In germline, CDR1 is SGHRS, CDR2 YFSETQ. The CDR3 is 15 residues long. CDR3 region: CASREQTSGPNVLTF. The CDR3 region has the DNA TGTGCCAGCAGGGAACAGACCTCTGGGCCCAACGTCCTGACTTTC.

This clone was counted at least ten times. The chain combines TRBV19 with TRBJ2-3; TRBD1 is a possible D gene (6 bases). Looked up from germline, CDR1 is LNHDA and CDR2 is SQIVND (reference sequence). The CDR3 loop spans 16 amino acids. Trimming stripped 7 bases from V and 2 bases from J, with 19 bases between. CDR3 loop: CASTPQGRFLTDTQYF. As DNA, the CDR3 is TGTGCCAGTACTCCCCAGGGGCGGTTTCTCACAGATACGCAGTATTTT. The whole variable domain, remainder taken from reference TRBV19 and TRBJ2-3, is DGGITQSPKYLFRKEGQNVTLSCEQNLNHDAMYWYRQDPGQGLRLIYYSQIVNDFQKGDIAEGYSVSREKKESFPLTVTSAQKNPTAFYLCASTPQGRFLTDTQYFGPGTRLTVL.

This clone was seen ten or more times. This chain joins TRBV2 and TRBJ2-5; possibly TRBD2 for D (6 bases). Between the trimmed V and J ends, which lost 7 bases and 2 bases, there was a span of 11 bases. CDR3 length: 13 amino acids. Looked up from germline, CDR1 is SNHLY and CDR2 is FYNNEI. The CDR3 sequence: CASTRDFQETQYF. CDR3 DNA sequence: TGTGCCAGCACCCGGGACTTTCAAGAGACCCAGTACTTC.

Worth noting for this clone: The identical CDR3 is also encoded by other nucleotide sequences in the sample. V usage is TRBV6-2 or TRBV6-3 and J usage is TRBJ2-1, with TRBD2 identical over 13 bases. Looked up from germline, CDR1 is MNHEY and CDR2 is SVGEGT. After removal of 2 bases from V and 10 bases from J, the junction contained 11 bases not matched to a gene. CDR3 size: 17 residues. The CDR3 nucleotides read TGTGCCAGCAGTTACCTAGTACTAGCGGGAGGGCCCGAGGAGCAGTTCTTC. Encoded protein: CASSYLVLAGGPEEQFF.

In the case of this clone: A clone one base away is much larger, so this may be a read error. The chain links TRBV11-2 to TRBJ1-1; D not certain. Trimming pared 0 bases from V and 3 bases from J, leaving 20 bases between. This CDR3 has 18 residues. Germline values: CDR1 SGHAT, CDR2 FQNNGV. CDR3 DNA sequence: TGTGCCAGCAGCTTAGATAGGTTTGGAGGATGCATGGACACTGAAGCTTTCTTT. It translates to CASSLDRFGGCMDTEAFF.

Judged by abundance, this clone is medium-sized. The chain carries TRBV4-1 and TRBJ2-7; TRBD2 matches 7 bases. The CDR3 runs to 14 residues. Germline CDR1 is MGHRA and CDR2 is YSYEKL. The junction had 5 bases not matched to a gene; V was cut back by 4 bases and J by 2 bases. In DNA, the CDR3 is TGCGCCAGCAGCCCAGGGACTATTGCCTACGAGCAGTACTTC. Translating gives CASSPGTIAYEQYF.